The rows below give T cell receptor gamma chains drawn from one sample of a study of Vδ1+ human thymocytes. TCRdb reprocessed the multiplex PCR reads through CATT. The sample includes about 22,000 gamma-chain clones, roughly 15% seen only once; the top ten take 1.9%. Sequencing was carried out using Vdelta1+ gamma-delta thymocytes from the thymus. The source of these receptors is a child younger than two who had congenital heart surgery. CDR3s include the opening cysteine and the closing phenylalanine or tryptophan.

TRGV4	TRGJP2	CATWNGPPSDWIKTF
TRGV4	TRGJ1/TRGJ2	CATWDGPRNYYKKLF
TRGV4	TRGJ1/TRGJ2	CATWNGLNYKKLF
TRGV5	TRGJP1	CATWDKRGNTTGWFKIF
TRGV5	TRGJ1/TRGJ2	CATWPRRGYKKLF
TRGV9	TRGJ1/TRGJ2	CALWEVPLGNYKKLF
TRGV8	TRGJ1/TRGJ2	CATWDRRDYKKLF
TRGV4	TRGJP2	CATWAKRGGDWIKTF
TRGV4	TRGJ1/TRGJ2	CATWPRPWNYKKLF
TRGV4	TRGJ1/TRGJ2	CATSDPLRYYKKLF
TRGV8	TRGJ1/TRGJ2	CATWDIRKKLF
TRGV2	TRGJ1/TRGJ2	CATWDGKFYYKKLF
TRGV5	TRGJP1	CATWEIGTTGWFKIF
TRGV5	TRGJP2	CATWDRRGVSDWIKTF
TRGV4	TRGJ1/TRGJ2	CATWGLDYYKKLF
TRGV3	TRGJ1/TRGJ2	CATWDSLLYYYKKLF
TRGV3	TRGJP2	CATWDRPRGSDWIKTF
TRGV2	TRGJ1/TRGJ2	CATWDGQKLYYKKLF
TRGV4	TRGJ1/TRGJ2	CATWNGRDCKKLF
TRGV4	TRGJ1/TRGJ2	CAAWDASRGKLF
TRGV3	TRGJP2	CATWHWGSDWIKTF
TRGV4	TRGJ1/TRGJ2	CATWDGHWSKKLF
TRGV9	TRGJ1/TRGJ2	CALWEGVYYKKLF
TRGV8	TRGJP1	CATWDRLQGFTGWFKIF
TRGV8	TRGJ1/TRGJ2	CATWDPPGYKKLF
TRGV3	TRGJ1/TRGJ2	CATWDRPPYYKKLF
TRGV9	TRGJ1/TRGJ2	CALWEPCYKKLF
TRGV8	TRGJ1/TRGJ2	CATWNGRGKLF
TRGV9	TRGJ1/TRGJ2	CALWESWKKLF